These 25 T cell receptor beta chains came from one sample sequenced in a study of identifying expanded T cells in peripheral blood. Profiling relied on immunoSEQ multiplex PCR, and the TCRdb table lists in-frame clones only, not all of them. The data hold 50,000 to 60,000 clones, with around 86% observed a single time. Sequencing was done on a sample of blood. The receptors were sampled from a person aged 18 to 69 in good health.

V usage is TRBV6-5 and J usage is TRBJ1-1; D gene unclear. V lost 6 bases and J 1 base, leaving 6 bases between the germline ends. Germline V gene data show CDR1 as MNHEY and CDR2 as SVGAGI. The CDR3 runs to 12 residues. The CDR3 sequence is CASSRQNTEAFF. The CDR3, as DNA: TGTGCCAGCAGCCGCCAGAACACTGAAGCTTTCTTT.

In this sample, this clone turned up a few times. The rearrangement joins TRBV5-4 to TRBJ2-5; TRBD2 aligns across 14 bases. Germline V gives CDR1 SGHNT, CDR2 YYREEE (reference sequence). V was clipped by 4 bases and J by 4 bases; unmatched bases: 6. The CDR3 loop spans 16 amino acids. CDR3 protein: CASSTGTSGGAETQYF. Here the CDR3 DNA reads TGTGCCAGCAGCACAGGGACTAGCGGGGGAGCAGAGACCCAGTACTTC.

The gene calls are TRBV15 and TRBJ1-1; 9 positions agree with TRBD1. CDR3 size: 14 residues. The ends lost 6 bases at V and 6 bases at J; junction bases unmatched: 8. Germline V CDR1 and CDR2: LNHNV, YYDKDF (reference sequence). The CDR3 DNA reads as TGTGCCACCAGTCGGGGACAGGGTTGGTCTGAAGCTTTCTTT. Protein: CATSRGQGWSEAFF.

The rearrangement links TRBV27 to TRBJ2-1, with 7 bases fitting TRBD2. V dropped 6 bases and J dropped 8; count of bases not matched to a gene: 10. Germline V lookup: CDR1 MNHEY, CDR2 SMNVEV (reference sequence). The CDR3 covers 14 residues. This chain's CDR3 is CASRLRWREYEQFF. The CDR3 DNA sequence: TGTGCCAGCAGGCTTCGGTGGCGGGAGTATGAGCAGTTCTTC.

The chain combines TRBV9 with TRBJ2-3; 8 nucleotides agree with TRBD2. The CDR3 length is 14 residues. V shed 4 bases, J shed 2 bases, and the junction held 3 bases outside the gene matches. CDR1 SGDLS and CDR2 YYNGEE come from the germline V gene. The CDR3 sequence is CASSISGITDTQYF. DNA for the CDR3: TGTGCCAGCAGCATTAGCGGGATCACAGATACGCAGTATTTT.

In this sample, this clone turned up a few times. The rearrangement uses TRBV9 and TRBJ2-7; no firm D call. V lost 2 bases and J 0 bases, leaving 15 bases between the germline ends. CDR3 length equals 16 residues. CDR1 is SGDLS and CDR2 is YYNGEE in the germline V gene. The CDR3 region has the DNA TGTGCCAGCAGCGTTATGGTTCTTGGCAACTCCTACGAGCAGTACGTC. This sequence encodes CASSVMVLGNSYEQYV.

This chain uses TRBV5-1 with TRBJ2-7; 7 nucleotides match TRBD1. The CDR3 has 15 residues. Losses at the gene ends were 0 bases for V and 5 bases for J; bases not matched to a gene: 8. Germline values: CDR1 SGHRS, CDR2 YFSETQ. The CDR3 here is CASSLGQGRKNEQYF. DNA of the CDR3: TGCGCCAGCAGCTTGGGACAGGGACGCAAAAACGAGCAGTACTTC.

The chain employs TRBV5-6 and TRBJ2-7; tentative D call: TRBD1 (6 bases). The CDR3 consists of 14 residues. Per germline, CDR1 SGHDT and CDR2 YYEEEE. V lost 4 bases to trimming and J lost 5 bases, with 16 bases between them. The CDR3 loop reads CASSLVGAPNEQYV. The CDR3 region has the DNA TGTGCCAGCAGCCTTGTGGGGGCGCCCAACGAGCAGTACGTC.

This chain joins TRBV6-1 and TRBJ2-7; 8 bases line up with TRBD2. Trimming cost V 4 bases and J 0 bases; bases outside gene matches: 2. Per the germline V gene, CDR1 is MNHNS and CDR2 is SASEGT. The CDR3 is 14 residues long. CDR3 amino acids: CASSVAGGSYEQYV. The CDR3 coding sequence is TGTGCCAGCAGTGTTGCGGGGGGCTCCTACGAGCAGTACGTC.

The chain has TRBV7-7 and TRBJ1-2; 8 bases match TRBD1. J lost 5 bases, V lost 2 bases, and 7 bases had no gene match. Germline V lookup: CDR1 SSHAT, CDR2 FNYEAQ (reference sequence). The CDR3 has 15 amino acids. The chain's CDR3 is CASSLSPGGEYGYTF. CDR3 bases: TGTGCCAGCAGCTTATCCCCAGGGGGCGAGTATGGCTACACCTTC.

This sequence joins TRBV19 and TRBJ2-7; perhaps TRBD2 as D (6 bases). Germline loops: CDR1 LNHDA, CDR2 SQIVND (reference sequence). The V gene lost 5 bases and the J gene lost 7 bases, with 18 bases spanning the gap. CDR3 length: 14 amino acids. In DNA, the CDR3 is TGTGCCAGTAGTTACTCTAGCGCATCGGGAGAGCAGTACTTC. Protein: CASSYSSASGEQYF.

This chain links TRBV7-6 with TRBJ1-2; TRBD1 matches at 7 bases. CDR3 length equals 14 residues. Germline loops: CDR1 SGHVS, CDR2 FNYEAQ. V gave up 5 bases and J gave up 2 bases; unmatched junction bases: 5. The CDR3 spells CASSPGTANYGYTF. CDR3 nucleotides: TGTGCCAGCAGCCCTGGGACAGCGAACTATGGCTACACCTTC.

This chain uses TRBV11-3 with TRBJ2-7; TRBD1 might be the D (6 bases). The germline CDR1 and CDR2 sequences are SGHNT and YENEEA. V was shortened by 0 bases and J by 11 bases, with 20 bases between the two germline ends. CDR3 length equals 15 residues. In DNA, the CDR3 is TGTGCCAGCAGCTTAGAGGGGATACAGGGAACCGGGGAGTACTTC. Its translation is CASSLEGIQGTGEYF.

This chain links TRBV21-1 with TRBJ2-3; the D call in the table, TRBD2, was not verified against the DNA. TRBV21-1 counts as a pseudogene. The CDR3 consists of 15 residues. The CDR3 nucleotides read TGTGCCAGCTACTCTTCCGGGACTATCACAGATACGCAGTATTTT. Amino acid sequence: CASYSSGTITDTQYF.

This sequence joins TRBV7-6 and TRBJ2-1, with 8 bases aligning to TRBD2. Trimming at V came to 9 bases and at J to 9 bases, leaving 4 bases not matched to a gene. Germline loops: CDR1 SGHVS, CDR2 FNYEAQ. There are 11 residues in the CDR3. The CDR3 spells CASGAGGEQFF. CDR3 sequence (DNA): TGTGCCAGTGGGGCGGGAGGTGAGCAGTTCTTC.

This clone was seen only once. The chain has TRBV30 and TRBJ1-1; 11 nucleotides match TRBD1. CDR3 length: 14 amino acids. The germline CDR1 and CDR2 sequences are GTSNPN and SVGIG (reference sequence). V trimming: 3 bases; J trimming: 1 base; junction bases outside the gene matches: 1. The CDR3: CAWRDRGPNTEAFF. The CDR3 DNA is TGTGCCTGGAGGGACAGGGGGCCGAACACTGAAGCTTTCTTT.

This chain's CDR3 is CASSARDRGTYGYTF. The CDR3 nucleotides read TGTGCCAGCAGTGCCCGGGACAGGGGAACGTATGGCTACACCTTC. This chain connects TRBV6-5 to TRBJ1-2; the match to TRBD1 covers 10 bases. The germline V gene has CDR1 MNHEY and CDR2 SVGAGI. The length of the CDR3 is 15 residues. Unmatched junction bases numbered 8, after V lost 5 bases and J lost 5 bases.

The chain couples TRBV5-1 to TRBJ2-1; TRBD2 matches 7 bases. Germline assignment: CDR1 SGHRS and CDR2 YFSETQ. The CDR3 extends over 14 amino acids. V was clipped by 1 base and J by 9 bases; unmatched bases: 7. This chain's CDR3 is CASSLIVGRLEQFF. CDR3 DNA: TGCGCCAGCAGCTTGATAGTCGGGAGGCTTGAGCAGTTCTTC. Variable domain in full (rest from reference TRBV5-1 and TRBJ2-1): KAGVTQTPRYLIKTRGQQVTLSCSPISGHRSVSWYQQTPGQGLQFLFEYFSETQRNKGNFPGRFSGRQFSNSRSEMNVSTLELGDSALYLCASSLIVGRLEQFFGPGTRLTVL.

This clone was found once. The chain employs TRBV12-5 and TRBJ2-7; TRBD1 is a possible D gene (5 bases). The germline V gene encodes CDR1 LGHNT and CDR2 FRNRAP. The CDR3 has 17 amino acids. The V end lost 1 base, the J end lost 4 bases, and 20 bases lay between the germline ends. The CDR3 nucleotides read TGTGCTAGTGGTTTGGCACTCTCTAGGGGCGGAGAGTACGAGCAGTACGTC. It translates to CASGLALSRGGEYEQYV.

This clone occurred a few times. The V call is TRBV5-8, the J call TRBJ1-1, with a possible D match to TRBD1 (5 bases). The V end lost 7 bases, the J end lost 11 bases, and 12 bases lay between the germline ends. This CDR3 comprises 10 residues. CDR1 and CDR2 (germline): SGHTS, YDEGEE. CDR3 region: CASARGTAFF. The CDR3 DNA reads TGTGCCAGCGCACGGGGGACGGCTTTCTTT.

This clone has just one count. The chain couples TRBV2 to TRBJ2-7; tentative D call: TRBD1 (6 bases). Germline V CDR1 and CDR2: SNHLY, FYNNEI. V lost 2 bases and J lost 3, with 17 bases in between. CDR3 length: 16 residues. The CDR3, as DNA: TGTGCCAGCAGTGAATCGCCCCACCGACAGGTCTACGAGCAGTACGTC. It is translated as CASSESPHRQVYEQYV.

This chain connects TRBV19 to TRBJ1-2, with D perhaps TRBD1 (6 bases). From germline, CDR1 is LNHDA and CDR2 SQIVND (reference sequence). This CDR3 region has 13 residues. Trimming cost V 7 bases and J 4 bases, with 13 bases left between them. Here the CDR3 reads CASTLAGAYGYTF. CDR3 nucleotides: TGTGCCAGTACCCTCGCGGGGGCCTATGGCTACACCTTC.

The CDR3 DNA reads as TGTGCCAGCAGCTTACCCCCCTCTAGCGGGAGGGGAGATACGCAGTATTTT. It codes for CASSLPPSSGRGDTQYF. This chain uses TRBV7-6 with TRBJ2-3, with 12 bases matching TRBD2. Looked up from germline, CDR1 is SGHVS and CDR2 is FNYEAQ. This CDR3 spans 17 amino acids. Trimming at V came to 2 bases and at J to 5 bases, leaving 8 bases not matched to a gene. Using reference TRBV7-6 and TRBJ2-3 for the parts outside the CDR3, the full variable domain is GAGVSQSPRYKVTKRGQDVALRCDPISGHVSLYWYRQALGQGPEFLTYFNYEAQQDKSGLPNDRFSAERPEGSISTLTIQRTEQRDSAMYRCASSLPPSSGRGDTQYFGPGTRLTVL.

The chain combines TRBV4-2 with TRBJ1-5; 10 bases align to TRBD1. The CDR3 spans 15 residues. Losses at the gene ends were 4 bases for V and 4 bases for J; bases not matched to a gene: 4. CDR1 LGHNA and CDR2 YNFKEQ come from the germline V gene. CDR3 DNA sequence: TGTGCCAGCAGCCCTGACAGGGGGCGAAATCAGCCCCAGCATTTT. Protein: CASSPDRGRNQPQHF.

The chain links TRBV14 to TRBJ2-5; D is unclear. V dropped 1 base and J dropped 4 bases, with 16 bases sitting between them. The germline gives CDR1 SGHDN, CDR2 FVKESK. The CDR3 spans 16 residues. CDR3: CASSQGSLRSGETQYF. The CDR3 nucleotides read TGTGCCAGCAGCCAAGGGTCGCTTCGGTCGGGAGAGACCCAGTACTTC.